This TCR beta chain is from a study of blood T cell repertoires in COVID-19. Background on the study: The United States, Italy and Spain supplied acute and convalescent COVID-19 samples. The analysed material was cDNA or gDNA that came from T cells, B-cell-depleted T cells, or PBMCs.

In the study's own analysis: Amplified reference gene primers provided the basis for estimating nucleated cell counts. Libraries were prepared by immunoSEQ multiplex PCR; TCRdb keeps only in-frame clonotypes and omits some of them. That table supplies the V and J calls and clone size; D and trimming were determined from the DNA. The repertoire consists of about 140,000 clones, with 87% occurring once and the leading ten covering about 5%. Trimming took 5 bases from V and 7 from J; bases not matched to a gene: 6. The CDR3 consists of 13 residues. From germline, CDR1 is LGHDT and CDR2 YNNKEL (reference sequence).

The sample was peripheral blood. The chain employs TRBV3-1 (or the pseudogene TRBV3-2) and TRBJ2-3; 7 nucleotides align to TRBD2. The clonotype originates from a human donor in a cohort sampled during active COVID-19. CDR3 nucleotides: TGTGCCAGCAGCAACCTGGGGGGGAATACGCAGTATTTT. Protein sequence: CASSNLGGNTQYF.